Below are 28 T cell receptor beta chains sequenced from a single sample in a study of blood T cell repertoires in COVID-19. This table comes from immunoSEQ multiplex PCR, and its TCRdb copy is limited to in-frame clones, with some not included. This table has under 130,000 clones, approximately 89% appearing once. What was sequenced was peripheral blood. The receptor source for this set is a woman of 80 years or more in a cohort sampled during active COVID-19.

This chain connects TRBV19 to TRBJ2-7; D may be TRBD2 (5 bases). Between the trimmed V and J ends, which lost 1 base and 1 base, there was a span of 23 bases. Germline V gene sequence: CDR1 LNHDA, CDR2 SQIVND (reference sequence). CDR3 length: 19 amino acids. DNA of the CDR3: TGTGCCAGTAGTATAGCGCACTCTTATAGAGAGAGGGAGTCCTACGAGCAGTACTTC. Its protein is CASSIAHSYRERESYEQYF.

The chain employs TRBV20-1 and TRBJ1-1; 8 bases line up with TRBD1. Germline V gene data show CDR1 as DFQATT and CDR2 as SNEGSKA (reference sequence). This CDR3 is 11 amino acids long. Losses at the gene ends were 2 bases for V and 8 bases for J; bases not matched to a gene: 1. The CDR3 spells CSARRDREAFF. In nucleotides, the CDR3 is TGCAGTGCTAGAAGGGACAGGGAAGCTTTCTTT.

The V call is TRBV6-1, the J call TRBJ2-3; TRBD1 matches at 8 bases. This CDR3 is 16 amino acids long. J lost 4 bases, V lost 2 bases, and 8 bases had no gene match. Germline loops: CDR1 MNHNS, CDR2 SASEGT. CDR3 nucleotides: TGTGCCAGCAGTGAACAGGGGGCGACCCACGCAGATACGCAGTATTTT. Translated: CASSEQGATHADTQYF.

The chain joins TRBV7-2 to TRBJ2-7, with TRBD2 matching over 11 bases. The germline CDR1 and CDR2 sequences are SGHTA and FQGNSA. Trimming removed 5 bases from V and 7 bases from J; junction bases left unmatched: 7. The CDR3 runs 14 residues. The CDR3: CASSAQTSGNEQYF. The CDR3 DNA reads as TGTGCCAGCAGCGCCCAGACTAGCGGGAATGAGCAGTACTTC. The entire variable domain, with the rest obtained from reference TRBV7-2 and TRBJ2-7, is as follows: GAGVSQSPSNKVTEKGKDVELRCDPISGHTALYWYRQSLGQGLEFLIYFQGNSAPDKSGLPSDRFSAERTGGSVSTLTIQRTQQEDSAVYLCASSAQTSGNEQYFGPGTRLTVT.

The chain has TRBV29-1 and TRBJ2-3; D is possibly TRBD2 (7 bases). The V end was cut by 2 bases, the J end by 2 bases, with 14 bases between. Germline V gene data show CDR1 as SQVTM and CDR2 as ANQGSEA. CDR3 size: 15 residues. Here the CDR3 DNA reads TGCAGCGTTGAAAGGGGGGGGCTGGACACAGATACGCAGTATTTT. Translation gives CSVERGGLDTDTQYF.

The V call is TRBV6-1, the J call TRBJ2-7; tentative D call: TRBD1 (5 bases). The CDR3 consists of 15 residues. The germline CDR1 and CDR2 sequences are MNHNS and SASEGT. The germline V and J ends were trimmed by 3 bases and 0 bases, with 12 bases remaining between them. This CDR3 reads CASSDRQKSSYEQYF. CDR3 DNA sequence: TGTGCCAGCAGTGATCGACAGAAAAGCTCCTACGAGCAGTACTTC.

V gene TRBV10-3 combines with J gene TRBJ2-3, with TRBD2 identical over 8 bases. This CDR3 is 13 amino acids long. The trim removed 10 bases at V and 2 bases at J, leaving 5 bases unmatched. Germline values: CDR1 ENHRY, CDR2 SYGVKD. The CDR3 sequence: CATLLAATDTQYF. The CDR3 coding sequence is TGTGCCACCCTACTAGCGGCCACAGATACGCAGTATTTT.

The V gene is TRBV3-1 (or the pseudogene TRBV3-2), the J gene TRBJ2-7; 7 bases are shared with TRBD2. The V and J ends lost 1 base and 3 bases, in that order; junction bases with no gene match: 12. This CDR3 has 17 residues. Looked up from germline, CDR1 is LGHDT and CDR2 is YNNKEL (reference sequence). CDR3 loop: CASSQASRLAEGYEQYF. The CDR3 region has the DNA TGTGCCAGCAGCCAAGCGTCTCGGCTAGCGGAGGGCTACGAGCAGTACTTC.

The gene calls are TRBV27 and TRBJ1-1; 7 bases are shared with TRBD1. With 6 bases clipped from V and 1 base from J, the junction kept 8 bases outside the gene matches. The CDR3 length is 15 residues. Germline V gene lookup returns CDR1 MNHEY and CDR2 SMNVEV (reference sequence). In nucleotides, the CDR3 is TGTGCCAGCAGCCGAGGGACAGCCCAGAACACTGAAGCTTTCTTT. Translated: CASSRGTAQNTEAFF.

This sequence joins TRBV14 and TRBJ2-1; 11 bases are shared with TRBD2. CDR3 length: 16 amino acids. Germline assignment: CDR1 SGHDN and CDR2 FVKESK. V lost 4 bases and J lost 4; bases outside the gene matches: 6. CDR3 amino acids: CASSLRTSGLYNEQFF. The CDR3 bases are TGTGCCAGCAGCCTACGGACTAGCGGGCTGTACAATGAGCAGTTCTTC.

The rearrangement joins TRBV6-5 to TRBJ2-2; TRBD1 might be the D (5 bases). CDR3 size: 14 residues. Trimming pared 9 bases from V and 2 bases from J, leaving 13 bases between. Germline loops: CDR1 MNHEY, CDR2 SVGAGI. This chain's CDR3 is CASSTGQNTGELFF. In DNA form, the CDR3 reads TGTGCCAGTTCTACCGGACAAAACACCGGGGAGCTGTTTTTT.

V usage is TRBV18 and J usage is TRBJ1-5; TRBD1 is a possible D gene (5 bases). The V gene lost 11 bases and the J gene lost 4 bases, with 15 bases spanning the gap. Germline V CDR1 and CDR2: KGHSH, LQKENI. The CDR3 is made up of 13 amino acids. In DNA, the CDR3 is TGTGCCGGCAAGACAGAGACAAATCAGCCCCAGCATTTT. This gives the protein CAGKTETNQPQHF.

This clone has just one count. The chain carries TRBV6-5 and TRBJ2-5; a possible D gene is TRBD1 (6 bases). Trimming removed 8 bases at V and 7 bases at J, with 14 bases between. The CDR3 extends over 12 amino acids. Germline V gives CDR1 MNHEY, CDR2 SVGAGI. The CDR3 here is CASGTGLGTQYF. The CDR3 DNA sequence: TGTGCCAGCGGTACAGGGTTGGGGACCCAGTACTTC.

This rearrangement joins TRBV5-1 to TRBJ1-4, with 11 positions matching TRBD1. CDR3 length: 14 residues. The germline CDR1 and CDR2 sequences are SGHRS and YFSETQ. Trimming cost V 6 bases and J 8 bases; bases outside gene matches: 6. The DNA for the CDR3 is TGCGCCAGCACTTCGGGACAGGGGGGCGAAAAACTGTTTTTT. Protein: CASTSGQGGEKLFF. Variable domain in full (rest from reference TRBV5-1 and TRBJ1-4): KAGVTQTPRYLIKTRGQQVTLSCSPISGHRSVSWYQQTPGQGLQFLFEYFSETQRNKGNFPGRFSGRQFSNSRSEMNVSTLELGDSALYLCASTSGQGGEKLFFGSGTQLSVL.

The chain has TRBV5-8 and TRBJ2-3, with TRBD2 identical over 11 bases. V lost 0 bases to trimming and J lost 0 bases; unmatched junction nucleotides: 6. Germline CDR1 and CDR2: SGHTS and YDEGEE. CDR3 size: 18 residues. CDR3 coding DNA: TGTGCCAGCAGCTTGGGACTAGCGGGGCGGTCGAGCACAGATACGCAGTATTTT. This codes for CASSLGLAGRSSTDTQYF.

The chain uses TRBV19 and TRBJ2-5, with 8 nucleotides matching TRBD1. The CDR3 has 15 amino acids. CDR1 is LNHDA and CDR2 is SQIVND in the germline V gene (reference sequence). The junction had 6 bases not matched to a gene; V was cut back by 4 bases and J by 2 bases. CDR3 sequence (DNA): TGTGCCAGTAGTACGGACAGGGCAGCACAAGAGACCCAGTACTTC. Translated, it gives CASSTDRAAQETQYF.

This clone showed up just once. The gene calls are TRBV6-2 or TRBV6-3 and TRBJ2-7; TRBD2 is a possible D gene (7 bases). The CDR3 is 17 residues long. The germline CDR1 and CDR2 sequences are MNHEY and SVGEGT. V was cut by 6 bases and J by 3 bases, with 24 bases left in between. The CDR3 here is CASSHRAGAPLNYEQYF. For the CDR3, the DNA is TGTGCCAGCAGCCATCGTGCGGGGGCCCCGTTAAACTACGAGCAGTACTTC.

The CDR3 loop is CASSLDQGARYGYTF. Written as DNA, the CDR3 is TGCGCCAGCAGCTTGGATCAGGGGGCGCGATATGGCTACACCTTC. The J gene is TRBJ1-2, the V gene TRBV5-1, with 8 positions matching TRBD1. With V trimmed by 0 bases and J by 5 bases, 6 bases remained unmatched. The CDR3 runs 15 residues. Germline CDR1 and CDR2: SGHRS and YFSETQ.

The V call is TRBV25-1, the J call TRBJ2-7; no definite D call. This CDR3 region has 11 residues. V lost 8 bases, J lost 4 bases, and 9 bases lay in between. Germline CDR1 is MGHDK and CDR2 is SYGVNS. The CDR3 reads CASGVAYEQYF. For the CDR3, the DNA is TGTGCCAGCGGAGTTGCATACGAGCAGTACTTC.

This clone was detected only once. V is TRBV24-1 and J is TRBJ1-2; D is perhaps TRBD1 (5 bases). Germline CDR1 is KGHDR and CDR2 is SFDVKD. This CDR3 contains 13 residues. V was clipped by 8 bases and J by 9 bases, with 18 bases between them. DNA for the CDR3: TGTGCCACCAACCCGGGACCTGCGGGAAGCTACACCTTC. Translating it yields CATNPGPAGSYTF.

This chain joins TRBV19 and TRBJ2-3, with D hard to call. V was trimmed by 9 bases and J by 1 base, leaving 8 bases between them. Looked up from germline, CDR1 is LNHDA and CDR2 is SQIVND (reference sequence). The CDR3 contains 12 residues. The CDR3 nucleotides read TGTGCCAGCAACCTAGGCACAGATACGCAGTATTTT. It encodes CASNLGTDTQYF.

For the CDR3, the DNA is TGTGCCATCAGTGACGACCCCCGGACAGGGGGGGGTACGCAGTATTTT. It translates to CAISDDPRTGGGTQYF. The gene calls are TRBV10-3 and TRBJ2-3; 10 bases agree with TRBD1. Germline V gene lookup returns CDR1 ENHRY and CDR2 SYGVKD. The junction had 11 bases not matched to a gene; V was cut back by 3 bases and J by 8 bases. The CDR3 is 16 amino acids.

The CDR3 here is CSVVGQLIGEQFF. The CDR3 bases are TGCAGCGTCGTTGGACAGTTGATTGGGGAGCAGTTCTTC. J is TRBJ2-1 and V is TRBV29-1; tentative D call: TRBD1 (6 bases). The CDR3 length is 13 residues. The germline V gene has CDR1 SQVTM and CDR2 ANQGSEA. V shed 6 bases and J shed 10 bases, with 19 bases lying between them.

This clone has a handful of counts. This chain connects TRBV12-3 or TRBV12-4 to TRBJ2-7, with a tentative D call TRBD2 (6 bases). The length of the CDR3 is 12 residues. V lost 7 bases, J lost 5 bases, and 12 bases lay in between. CDR3 in amino acids: CASTRAGNEQYF. The DNA for the CDR3 is TGTGCCAGCACCCGGGCGGGGAACGAGCAGTACTTC.

The chain is built from TRBV5-4 and TRBJ2-1, with D perhaps TRBD2 (7 bases). The V gene's germline CDR1 is SGHNT and CDR2 YYREEE (reference sequence). Between the trimmed V and J ends, which lost 10 bases and 8 bases, there was a span of 13 bases. The CDR3 has 11 amino acids. Written as DNA, the CDR3 is TGTGCCTCCTTGGGGGGGCATGAGCAGTTCTTC. Encoded protein: CASLGGHEQFF.

This clone has a handful of counts. CDR3 protein: CASSDLRGLKNSPLHF. CDR3 nucleotide sequence: TGTGCCAGCAGTGACCTCAGGGGGCTCAAGAATTCACCCCTCCACTTT. The chain joins TRBV6-1 to TRBJ1-6; TRBD1 matches 8 bases. CDR3 length equals 16 residues. Per germline, CDR1 MNHNS and CDR2 SASEGT. J lost 7 bases, V lost 3 bases, and 8 bases had no gene match.

V is TRBV29-1 and J is TRBJ2-7; 7 nucleotides agree with TRBD1. After removal of 3 bases from V and 1 base from J, the junction contained 9 bases not matched to a gene. Germline V gene sequence: CDR1 SQVTM, CDR2 ANQGSEA. The CDR3 runs to 15 residues. The CDR3: CSVDVLGGNSYEQYF. CDR3 bases: TGCAGCGTTGATGTCCTAGGGGGCAATTCCTACGAGCAGTACTTC.

V and J are TRBV3-1 (or the pseudogene TRBV3-2) and TRBJ2-7; perhaps TRBD2 as D (6 bases). Trimming pared 5 bases from V and 5 bases from J, leaving 13 bases between. Germline-derived CDR1 and CDR2 are LGHDT and YNNKEL (reference sequence). CDR3 size: 13 residues. The CDR3 reads CASSGRPENEQYF. Written as DNA, the CDR3 is TGTGCCAGCAGCGGGAGGCCGGAAAACGAGCAGTACTTC.